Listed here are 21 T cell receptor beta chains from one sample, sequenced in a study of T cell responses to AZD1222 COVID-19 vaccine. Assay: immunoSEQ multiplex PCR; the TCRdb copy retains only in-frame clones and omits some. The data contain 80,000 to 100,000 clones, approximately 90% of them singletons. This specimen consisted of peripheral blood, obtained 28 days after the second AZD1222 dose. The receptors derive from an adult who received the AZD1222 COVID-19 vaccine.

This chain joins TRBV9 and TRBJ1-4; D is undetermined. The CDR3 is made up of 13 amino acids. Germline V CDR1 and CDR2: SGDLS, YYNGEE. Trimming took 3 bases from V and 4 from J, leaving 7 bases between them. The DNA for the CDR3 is TGTGCCAGCAGCGGGGCCTATAATGAAAAACTGTTTTTT. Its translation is CASSGAYNEKLFF.

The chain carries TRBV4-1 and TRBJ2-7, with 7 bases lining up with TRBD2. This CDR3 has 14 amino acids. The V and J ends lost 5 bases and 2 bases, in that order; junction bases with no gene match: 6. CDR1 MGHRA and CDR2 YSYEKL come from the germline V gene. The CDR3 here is CASSFTGTTYEQYF. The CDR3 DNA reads TGCGCCAGCAGCTTTACCGGGACTACCTACGAGCAGTACTTC.

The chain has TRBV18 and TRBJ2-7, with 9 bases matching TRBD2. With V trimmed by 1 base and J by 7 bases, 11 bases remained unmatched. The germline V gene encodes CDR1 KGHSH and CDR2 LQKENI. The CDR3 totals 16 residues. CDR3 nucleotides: TGTGCCAGCTCACCACTTGATAGCGGGAGCGGTGGGGAGCAGTACTTC. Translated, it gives CASSPLDSGSGGEQYF.

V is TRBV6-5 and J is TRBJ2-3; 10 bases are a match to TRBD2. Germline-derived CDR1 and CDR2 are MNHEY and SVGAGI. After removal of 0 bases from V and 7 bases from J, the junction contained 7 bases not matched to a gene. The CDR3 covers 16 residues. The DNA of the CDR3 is TGTGCCAGCAGTTACTCGATCCCTAGCGGGGGTAATACGCAGTATTTT. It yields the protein CASSYSIPSGGNTQYF.

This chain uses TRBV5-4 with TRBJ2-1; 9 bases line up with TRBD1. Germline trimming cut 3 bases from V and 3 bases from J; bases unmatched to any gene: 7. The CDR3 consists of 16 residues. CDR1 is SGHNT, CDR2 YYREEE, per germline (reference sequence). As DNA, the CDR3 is TGTGCCAGCAGCTCATCGGGACAGGGTTACTACAATGAGCAGTTCTTC. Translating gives CASSSSGQGYYNEQFF.

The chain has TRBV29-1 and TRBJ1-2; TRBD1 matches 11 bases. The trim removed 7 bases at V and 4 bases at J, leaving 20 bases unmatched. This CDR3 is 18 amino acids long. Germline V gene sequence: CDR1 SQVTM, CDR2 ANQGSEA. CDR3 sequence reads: CSARITGTGGGRGYGYTF. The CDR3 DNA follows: TGCAGCGCCCGGATTACCGGGACAGGGGGTGGCCGTGGCTATGGCTACACCTTC.

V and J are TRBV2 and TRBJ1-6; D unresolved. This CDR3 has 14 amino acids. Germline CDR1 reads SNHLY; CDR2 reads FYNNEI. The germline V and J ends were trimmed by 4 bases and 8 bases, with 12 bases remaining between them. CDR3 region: CASSGETGDSPLHF. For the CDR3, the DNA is TGTGCCAGCAGTGGGGAAACCGGGGATTCACCCCTCCACTTT. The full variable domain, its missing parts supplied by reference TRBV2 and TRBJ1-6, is EPEVTQTPSHQVTQMGQEVILRCVPISNHLYFYWYRQILGQKVEFLVSFYNNEISEKSEIFDDQFSVERPDGSNFTLKIRSTKLEDSAMYFCASSGETGDSPLHFGNGTRLTVT.

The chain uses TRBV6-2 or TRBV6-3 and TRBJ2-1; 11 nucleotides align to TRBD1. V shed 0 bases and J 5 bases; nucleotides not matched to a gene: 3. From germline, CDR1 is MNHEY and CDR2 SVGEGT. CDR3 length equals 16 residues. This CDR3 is CASSYSPGQGDNEQFF. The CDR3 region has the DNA TGTGCCAGCAGTTACTCGCCGGGACAGGGGGACAATGAGCAGTTCTTC.

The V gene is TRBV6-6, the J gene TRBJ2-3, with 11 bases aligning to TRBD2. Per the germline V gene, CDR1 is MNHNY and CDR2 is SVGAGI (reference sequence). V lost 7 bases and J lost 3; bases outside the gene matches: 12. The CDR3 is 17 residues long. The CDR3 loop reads CASTRSQVAGGTDTQYF. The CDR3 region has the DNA TGTGCCAGCACTCGCTCCCAGGTAGCGGGGGGGACAGATACGCAGTATTTT.

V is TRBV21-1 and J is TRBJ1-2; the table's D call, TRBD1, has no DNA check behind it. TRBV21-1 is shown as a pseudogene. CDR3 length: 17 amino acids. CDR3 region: CASSIRDRGKWNYGYTF. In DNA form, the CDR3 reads TGTGCCAGCAGCATTCGGGACAGGGGTAAGTGGAACTATGGCTACACCTTC.

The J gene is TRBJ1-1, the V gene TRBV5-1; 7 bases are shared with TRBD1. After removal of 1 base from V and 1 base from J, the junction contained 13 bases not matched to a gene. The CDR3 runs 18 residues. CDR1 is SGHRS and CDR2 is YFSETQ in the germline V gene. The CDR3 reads CASSLSLRQGEKNTEAFF. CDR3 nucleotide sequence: TGCGCCAGCAGCTTGAGTCTCCGACAGGGTGAAAAGAACACTGAAGCTTTCTTT.

The CDR3 spells CASSLQQGFNEQFF. The CDR3, as DNA: TGTGCCAGCAGTCTCCAACAGGGGTTCAATGAGCAGTTCTTC. The V gene is TRBV6-5, the J gene TRBJ2-1; 7 bases are a match to TRBD1. Germline V gene lookup returns CDR1 MNHEY and CDR2 SVGAGI. With 5 bases clipped from V and 6 bases from J, the junction kept 7 bases outside the gene matches. This CDR3 comprises 14 residues.

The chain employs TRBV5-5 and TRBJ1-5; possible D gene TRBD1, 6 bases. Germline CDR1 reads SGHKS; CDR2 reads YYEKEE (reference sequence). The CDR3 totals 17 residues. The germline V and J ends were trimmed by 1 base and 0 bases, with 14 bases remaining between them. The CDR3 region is CASSLIWGQYSNQPQHF. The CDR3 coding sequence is TGTGCCAGCAGCTTGATCTGGGGACAATATAGCAATCAGCCCCAGCATTTT.

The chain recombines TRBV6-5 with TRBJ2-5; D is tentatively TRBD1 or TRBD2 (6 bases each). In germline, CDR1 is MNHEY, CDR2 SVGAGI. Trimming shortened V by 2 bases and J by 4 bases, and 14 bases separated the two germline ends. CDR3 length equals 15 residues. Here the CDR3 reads CASSYAGQEGETQYF. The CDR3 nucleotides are TGTGCCAGCAGTTACGCGGGACAAGAGGGAGAGACCCAGTACTTC.

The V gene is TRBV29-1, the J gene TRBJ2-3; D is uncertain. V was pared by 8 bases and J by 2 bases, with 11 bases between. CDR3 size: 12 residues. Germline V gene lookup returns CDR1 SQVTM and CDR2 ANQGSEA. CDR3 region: CSTSWDTDTQYF. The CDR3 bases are TGCAGCACCTCCTGGGACACAGATACGCAGTATTTT.

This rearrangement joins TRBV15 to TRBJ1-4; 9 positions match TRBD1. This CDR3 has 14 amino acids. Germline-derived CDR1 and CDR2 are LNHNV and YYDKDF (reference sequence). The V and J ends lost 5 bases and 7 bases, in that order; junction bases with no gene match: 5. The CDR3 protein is CATSSGQGSEKLFF. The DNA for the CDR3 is TGTGCCACCAGCTCGGGACAGGGTAGTGAAAAACTGTTTTTT.

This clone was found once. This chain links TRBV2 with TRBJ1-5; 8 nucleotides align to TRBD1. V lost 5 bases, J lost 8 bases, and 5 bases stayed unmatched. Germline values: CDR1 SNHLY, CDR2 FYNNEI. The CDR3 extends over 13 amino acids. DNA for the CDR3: TGTGCCAGCAGTACGGGACAGGCAGAGCCCCAGCATTTT. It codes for CASSTGQAEPQHF.

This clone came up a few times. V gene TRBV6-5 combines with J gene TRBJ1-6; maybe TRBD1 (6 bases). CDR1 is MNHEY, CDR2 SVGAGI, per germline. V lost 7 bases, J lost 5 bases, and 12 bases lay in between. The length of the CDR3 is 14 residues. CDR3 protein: CASNSDRNNSPLHF. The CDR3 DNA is TGTGCCAGCAACTCCGACAGGAATAATTCACCCCTCCACTTT.

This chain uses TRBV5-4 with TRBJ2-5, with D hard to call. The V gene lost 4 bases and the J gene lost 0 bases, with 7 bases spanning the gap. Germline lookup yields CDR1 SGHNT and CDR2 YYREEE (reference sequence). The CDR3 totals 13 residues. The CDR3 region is CASSPLNQETQYF. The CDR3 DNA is TGTGCCAGCAGCCCACTAAACCAAGAGACCCAGTACTTC.

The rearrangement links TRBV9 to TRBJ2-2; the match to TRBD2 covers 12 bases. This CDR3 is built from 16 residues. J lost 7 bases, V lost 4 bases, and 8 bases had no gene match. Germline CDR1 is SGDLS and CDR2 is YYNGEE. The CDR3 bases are TGTGCCAGCAGCCCCATGACTAGCGGGGGTGGCGGGGAGCTGTTTTTT. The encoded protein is CASSPMTSGGGGELFF.

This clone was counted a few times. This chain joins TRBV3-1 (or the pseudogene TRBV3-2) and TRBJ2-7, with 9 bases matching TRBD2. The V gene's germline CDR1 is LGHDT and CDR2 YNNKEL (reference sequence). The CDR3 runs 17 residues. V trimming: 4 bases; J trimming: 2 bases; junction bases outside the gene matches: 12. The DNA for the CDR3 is TGTGCCAGCAGCCGCCAGCTGGGACTAGCAGAAGCCTACGAGCAGTACTTC. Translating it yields CASSRQLGLAEAYEQYF.